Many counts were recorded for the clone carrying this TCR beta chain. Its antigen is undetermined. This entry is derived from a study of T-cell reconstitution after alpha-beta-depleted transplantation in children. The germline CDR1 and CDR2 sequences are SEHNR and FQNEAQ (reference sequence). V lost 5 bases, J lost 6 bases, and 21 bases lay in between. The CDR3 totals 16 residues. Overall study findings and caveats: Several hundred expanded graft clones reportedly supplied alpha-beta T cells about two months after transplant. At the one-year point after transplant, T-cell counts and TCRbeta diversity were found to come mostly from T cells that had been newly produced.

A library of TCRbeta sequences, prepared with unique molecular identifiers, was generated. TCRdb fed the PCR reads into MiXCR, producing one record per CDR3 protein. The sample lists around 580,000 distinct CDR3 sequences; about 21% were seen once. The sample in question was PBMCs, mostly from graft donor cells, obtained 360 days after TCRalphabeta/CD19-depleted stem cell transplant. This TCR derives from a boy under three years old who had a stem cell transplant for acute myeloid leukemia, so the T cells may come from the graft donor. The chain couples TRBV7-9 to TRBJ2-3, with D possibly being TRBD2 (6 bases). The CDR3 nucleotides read TGTGCCAGCAGCCCAAAGGTGGCGGGGAGGCGGGATACGCAGTATTTT. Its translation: CASSPKVAGRRDTQYF.